This T cell receptor beta chain was profiled in a study of T cell repertoires in cytomegalovirus infection. This clonotype was counted a few times. Its target is unknown. Each CDR3 protein gets one entry after TCRdb re-called the reads with MiXCR. The table shows about 400,000 distinct CDR3 sequences, with about a third occurring only once. Germline assignment: CDR1 SGHTA and CDR2 FQGNSA. The CDR3 runs to 14 residues. Trimming cost V 5 bases and J 6 bases; bases outside gene matches: 3. Material: cultured PBMCs, obtained from culture after CMV antigen stimulation. This TCR came from a human donor in good health (CMV status not recorded). Some clones in this sample may be carry-over from other donors' samples. The rearrangement uses TRBV7-2 and TRBJ1-4; 10 nucleotides align to TRBD1. CDR3 amino acids: CASSADRGDEKLFF. The CDR3 bases are TGTGCCAGCAGCGCGGACAGGGGGGATGAAAAACTGTTTTTT.